Listed below are T cell receptor beta chains from one sample, sequenced in a study of beta chain features in type 1 diabetes. Clones were sequenced by immunoSEQ multiplex PCR, and TCRdb holds only the in-frame ones, with some missing. The sample gives fewer than 650,000 clones, around 16% of which show up once; around 0.095% is in the top ten. Sequenced input: naive CD4+ T cells from blood. These receptors all come from a man younger than 35 in good health. The conserved cysteine and the conserved F or W are not part of the CDR3 here.

ASSQGGGTQY	TRBV4-3
ATSREVNTEAF	TRBV15
ASSFIQGAGDNEQF	TRBV27
ASSLGVDRATETQY	TRBV14
ASSPRQLGTDTQY	TRBV7-9
ASSLLDRSGGYT	TRBV14
ASSTRTGELF	TRBV5-4
SVDSAGRGGYEQY	TRBV29-1
ASSLVVREAF	TRBV7-8
ASPRPPGQTSTDTQY	TRBV27
ATSRAREAYEQY	TRBV15
ASSLEGQGYEQY	TRBV7-6
ASSSYRDTDTQY	TRBV7-3